This T cell receptor (beta chain) originates from a study of T cells in Graves' hyperthyroidism and ophthalmopathy. Turning to the study itself: The authors collected peripheral blood at initial diagnosis, before any treatment.

A lack of ophthalmopathy progression within 18 months defined stable Graves' hyperthyroidism. The PBMCs studied were ones that came from about 10 ml fresh peripheral blood. The TCR beta CDR3 regions underwent amplification using RNA transcripts as the source. The HTBI set primed first-round TCR CDR3 RT-PCR. One entry per CDR3 protein results from TCRdb running MiXCR on the multiplex PCR reads. Among over 700,000 distinct CDR3 sequences listed, 30% to 40% were seen once. CDR3 size: 16 residues. Trimming cost V 5 bases and J 4 bases, with 20 bases left between them. In germline, CDR1 is SEHNR, CDR2 FQNEAQ (reference sequence).

V gene TRBV7-9 combines with J gene TRBJ1-2, with D perhaps TRBD1 (5 bases). The TCR was taken from a woman aged 40 to 50 with Graves' hyperthyroidism. The specimen was blood. The CDR3 DNA sequence: TGTGCCAGCAGCGAGGGGACTTGGAGGGGAGCCTATGGCTACACCTTC. Translating gives CASSEGTWRGAYGYTF.